This T cell receptor (beta chain) was captured in a study of PD-1 blockade in classical Hodgkin lymphoma (dated by TCRdb to 2020 to 2022). Turning to the overall study: Nivolumab dosing was 3 mg/kg intravenously every 2 weeks, continuing until either disease progression or unacceptable toxicity. The study used TCR beta sequencing and CyTOF to define a peripheral blood immune signature of response to PD-1 blockade in classical Hodgkin lymphoma.

The research as a whole found: CD4+ but not CD8+ TCR diversity rose significantly by C4D1 (p=0.0027 vs p=0.16), most apparent in complete responders (p=0.02). Baseline TCR diversity was reported to be lower in newly diagnosed patients than in healthy donors, and even lower in relapsed/refractory patients. Lower diversity was observed in patients in whom nivolumab was started less than 1 year after ASCT, and these patients were excluded from later analyses so that confounding by immune reconstitution would be avoided. Among trial patients, those achieving complete response had baseline diversity similar to that of newly diagnosed patients, while diversity was significantly lower in partial responders and progressors. The study covered only a single clinical trial cohort, and the causes of the repertoire differences, possibly disease activity or prior therapy, were still not defined.

On this clone: This receptor's antigen is unknown. No base quality values were provided; no much bigger clone lies one nucleotide off.

CDR1 and CDR2 (MNHEY, SVGAGI) derive from the germline V gene. V is pruned by 6 bases and J by 8 bases, leaving 9 bases of the junction without a gene match. The CDR3 contains 13 residues, cysteine and phenylalanine counted. Just CDR3 DNA is preserved here, 39 bases in frame from base 1. The sample's time point label, in plain terms: cycle 1 day 1 (C1D1), immediately before nivolumab initiation. Relapse after autologous stem cell transplantation had occurred in all trial patients, and cohorts A, B and C were distinguished by prior brentuximab vedotin exposure. CD4+ T cells were purified from thawed PBMCs by magnetic negative selection with a Miltenyi CD4+ T cell isolation kit. The trial cohort was composed of over 50 patients with relapsed/refractory classical Hodgkin lymphoma, for whom complete response, partial response or progressive disease was recorded as best overall response. In the multi-cohort phase II CheckMate 205 trial, trial patients received single-agent nivolumab. An independent review committee assessed best overall response by applying the 2007 International Working Group response criteria. PBMCs from the trial were collected at three points: immediately before nivolumab initiation (C1D1), and during therapy at cycle 2 day 1 and cycle 4 day 1. After peripheral blood was drawn into 8 mL Vacutainer Cell Preparation Tubes, PBMCs were isolated by centrifugation and then cryopreserved. Purified CD4+ and CD8+ fractions were prepared only for cases with an additional available PBMC sample. Magnetically labelled cells were removed on LS columns in a quadroMACS separator, and the flow-through was retained as the purified fraction.

The Qiagen DNeasy kit was used to extract genomic DNA both from unsorted PBMCs and from the negatively selected CD4+ and CD8+ fractions. TCR beta CDR3 regions were amplified by immunoSEQ multiplex PCR using primers annealing to V and J segments. A synthetic immune receptor repertoire was used to minimize amplification bias, and any residual bias was removed computationally once sequencing was done. The study's processing was this. Custom Python scripts were used to quantify repertoire diversity as the Shannon entropy index. Unsorted, CD4+ and CD8+ repertoires were analyzed separately, except for combined analyses in which CD4+ and CD8+ sequences were merged in silico. A clone was considered expanded if an increase in frequency of at least 2-fold after treatment relative to C1D1 was found, and a pseudocount of 0.5 was applied to clones undetected at baseline. Singleton clones were defined as clones with 0 or 1 copy at C1D1, and non-singleton clones were defined as clones with 2 or more copies. Clones expanded in unsorted samples were annotated as CD4+, CD8+ or unknown by matching protein sequences in sorted samples from the same patient. Wilcoxon tests on paired samples were used to test diversity changes from C1D1 to C4D1. This is the immuneACCESS table as TCRdb keeps it, with only in-frame sequences that have V and J called. A part of the clones is gone; compared with another copy, unresolved V genes explain less than half, and the rest is unexplained. V and J calls and clone size are as listed in that table; D and trimming were resolved from the DNA. The table for this sample lists about 23,000 clones; 84% of them were counted only once. The ten largest account for roughly 1.8% of the sample.

This clonotype originated in a human donor with classical Hodgkin lymphoma. This sequence uses TRBV6-5 and TRBJ1-2, and 7 bases in between align with TRBD1. The sample was CD4+ T cells from blood, taken at baseline. The DNA sequence is given as TGTGCCAGCAGGTCGACAGGGACGGGAGGCTACACCTTC. It codes for CASRSTGTGGYTF.